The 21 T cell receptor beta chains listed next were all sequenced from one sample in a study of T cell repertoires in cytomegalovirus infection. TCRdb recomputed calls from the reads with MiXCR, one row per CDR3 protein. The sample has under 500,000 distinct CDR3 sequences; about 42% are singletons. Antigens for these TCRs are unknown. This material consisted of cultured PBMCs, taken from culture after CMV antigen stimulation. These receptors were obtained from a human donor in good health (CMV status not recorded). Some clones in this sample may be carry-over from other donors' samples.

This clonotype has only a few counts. DNA of the CDR3: TGCAGTGCATCAACGGGGAACCAAGAGACCCAGTACTTC. It encodes CSASTGNQETQYF. This sequence joins TRBV20-1 and TRBJ2-5; tentatively, D is TRBD2 (5 bases). The germline V gene encodes CDR1 DFQATT and CDR2 SNEGSKA (reference sequence). The CDR3 length is 13 residues. Trimming cost V 6 bases and J 0 bases, with 11 bases left between them.

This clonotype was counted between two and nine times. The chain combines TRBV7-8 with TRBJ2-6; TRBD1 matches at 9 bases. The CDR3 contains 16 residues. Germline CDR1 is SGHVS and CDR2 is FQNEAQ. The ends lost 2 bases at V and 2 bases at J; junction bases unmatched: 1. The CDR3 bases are TGTGCCAGCAGCTTATACAGGGGGCCTGGGGCCAACGTCCTGACTTTC. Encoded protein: CASSLYRGPGANVLTF. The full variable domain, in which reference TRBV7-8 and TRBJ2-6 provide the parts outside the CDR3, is GAGVSQSPRYKVAKRGQDVALRCDPISGHVSLFWYQQALGQGPEFLTYFQNEAQLDKSGLPSDRFFAERPEGSVSTLKIQRTQQEDSAVYLCASSLYRGPGANVLTFGAGSRLTVL.

CDR3 loop: CASRLTGGLNSPLHF. CDR3 nucleotides: TGTGCCAGCAGATTGACAGGGGGACTTAATTCACCCCTCCACTTT. The genes are TRBV27 and TRBJ1-6; 9 bases are shared with TRBD1. The trim removed 6 bases at V and 6 bases at J, leaving 6 bases unmatched. The CDR3 is 15 amino acids. In germline, CDR1 is MNHEY, CDR2 SMNVEV (reference sequence).

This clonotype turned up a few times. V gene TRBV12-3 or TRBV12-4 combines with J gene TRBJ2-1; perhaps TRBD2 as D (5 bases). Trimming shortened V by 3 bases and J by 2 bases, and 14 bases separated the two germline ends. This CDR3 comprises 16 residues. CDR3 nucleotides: TGTGCCAGCAGTTTGGTACAGCGGACCCCCTACAATGAGCAGTTCTTC. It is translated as CASSLVQRTPYNEQFF.

The CDR3 loop is CASQGGGNTIYF. The DNA of the CDR3 is TGTGCCAGCCAAGGGGGTGGAAACACCATATATTTT. The rearrangement uses TRBV28 and TRBJ1-3; possible D gene TRBD1, 6 bases. Germline V gives CDR1 MDHEN, CDR2 SYDVKM. V was pared by 8 bases and J by 3 bases, with 8 bases between. The CDR3 runs to 12 residues.

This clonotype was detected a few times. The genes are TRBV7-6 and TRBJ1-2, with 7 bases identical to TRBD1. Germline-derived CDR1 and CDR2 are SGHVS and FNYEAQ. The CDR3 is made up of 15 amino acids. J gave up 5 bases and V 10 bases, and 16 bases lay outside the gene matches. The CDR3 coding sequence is TGTGCCACCTCCCCGGGGGACAGCACTTTTTATGGCTACACCTTC. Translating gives CATSPGDSTFYGYTF.

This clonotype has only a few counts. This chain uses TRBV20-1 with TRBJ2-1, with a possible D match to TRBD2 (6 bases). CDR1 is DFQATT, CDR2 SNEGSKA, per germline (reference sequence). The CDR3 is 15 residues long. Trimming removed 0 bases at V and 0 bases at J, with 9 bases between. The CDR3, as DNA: TGCAGTGCTAGAGATGGGGGGAGCTCCTACAATGAGCAGTTCTTC. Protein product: CSARDGGSSYNEQFF.

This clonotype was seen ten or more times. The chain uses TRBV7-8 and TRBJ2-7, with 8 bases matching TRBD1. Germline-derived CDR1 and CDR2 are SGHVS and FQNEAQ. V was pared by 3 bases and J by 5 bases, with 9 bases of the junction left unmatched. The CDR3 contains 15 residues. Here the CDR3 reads CASSLPGQGFHEQYF. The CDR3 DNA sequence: TGTGCCAGCAGCTTGCCCGGACAGGGTTTCCACGAGCAGTACTTC.

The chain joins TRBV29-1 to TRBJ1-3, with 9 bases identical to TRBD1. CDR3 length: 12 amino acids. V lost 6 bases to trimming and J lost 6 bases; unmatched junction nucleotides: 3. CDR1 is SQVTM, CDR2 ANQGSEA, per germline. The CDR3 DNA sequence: TGCAGCGTCCGGGACAGGGTAAACACCATATATTTT. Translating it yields CSVRDRVNTIYF.

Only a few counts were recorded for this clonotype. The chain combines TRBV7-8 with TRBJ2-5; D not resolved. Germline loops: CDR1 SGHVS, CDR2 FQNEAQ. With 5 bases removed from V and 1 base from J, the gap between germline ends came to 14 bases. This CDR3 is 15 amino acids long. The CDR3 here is CASSLLLRTQETQYF. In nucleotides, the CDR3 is TGTGCCAGCAGCCTTCTTCTCAGAACCCAAGAGACCCAGTACTTC.

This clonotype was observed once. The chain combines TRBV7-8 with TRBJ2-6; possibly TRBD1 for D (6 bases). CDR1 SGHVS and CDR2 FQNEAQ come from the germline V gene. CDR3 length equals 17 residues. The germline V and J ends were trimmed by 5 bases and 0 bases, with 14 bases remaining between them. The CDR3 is CASSGRQVFSGANVLTF. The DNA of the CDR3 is TGTGCCAGCAGCGGGAGACAGGTGTTCTCTGGGGCCAACGTCCTGACTTTC.

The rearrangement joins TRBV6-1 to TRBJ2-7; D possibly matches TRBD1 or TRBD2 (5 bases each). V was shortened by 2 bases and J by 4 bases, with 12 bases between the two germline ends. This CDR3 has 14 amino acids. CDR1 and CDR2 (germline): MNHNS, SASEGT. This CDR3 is CASSEYGGRYEQYF. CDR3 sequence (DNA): TGTGCCAGCAGTGAATATGGGGGTCGGTACGAGCAGTACTTC.

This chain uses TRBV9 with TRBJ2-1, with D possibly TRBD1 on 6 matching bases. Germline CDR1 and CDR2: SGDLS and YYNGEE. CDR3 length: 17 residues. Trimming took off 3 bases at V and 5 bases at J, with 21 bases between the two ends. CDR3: CASSADRYLAKNNEQFF. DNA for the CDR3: TGTGCCAGCAGCGCTGACAGGTATCTCGCAAAGAACAATGAGCAGTTCTTC.

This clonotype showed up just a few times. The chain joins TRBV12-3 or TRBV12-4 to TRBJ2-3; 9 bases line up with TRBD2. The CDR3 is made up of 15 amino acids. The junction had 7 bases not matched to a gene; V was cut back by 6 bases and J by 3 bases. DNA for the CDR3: TGTGCCAGCAGCTCCGACAGCGGGGGGACAGATACGCAGTATTTT. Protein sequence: CASSSDSGGTDTQYF.

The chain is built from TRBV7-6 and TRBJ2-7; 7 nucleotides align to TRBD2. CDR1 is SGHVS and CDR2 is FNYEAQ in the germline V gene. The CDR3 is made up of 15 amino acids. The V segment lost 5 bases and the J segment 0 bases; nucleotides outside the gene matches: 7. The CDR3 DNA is TGTGCCAGCAGCGCAACTAGCGTGCTCTCCTACGAGCAGTACTTC. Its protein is CASSATSVLSYEQYF.

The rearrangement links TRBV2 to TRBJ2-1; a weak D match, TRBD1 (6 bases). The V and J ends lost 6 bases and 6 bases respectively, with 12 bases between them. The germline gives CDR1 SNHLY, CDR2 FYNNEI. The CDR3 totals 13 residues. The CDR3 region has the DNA TGTGCCAGCAGGTTGACAGGTTTCAATGAGCAGTTCTTC. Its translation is CASRLTGFNEQFF.

CDR3 coding DNA: TGTGCCAGCAGTTATAGGGGGGCGCTCACTGAAGCTTTCTTT. Translated: CASSYRGALTEAFF. This chain links TRBV6-6 with TRBJ1-1; weak D call: TRBD1 (6 bases). Germline V gives CDR1 MNHNY, CDR2 SVGAGI (reference sequence). The CDR3 has 14 amino acids. V was shortened by 3 bases and J by 4 bases, with 12 bases between the two germline ends.

CDR3 loop: CASSPGTFTYEQYF. The CDR3, as DNA: TGCGCCAGCAGCCCCGGGACATTTACCTACGAGCAGTACTTC. The rearrangement uses TRBV4-1 and TRBJ2-7; a weak D match, TRBD1 (6 bases). CDR3 length: 14 amino acids. Germline values: CDR1 MGHRA, CDR2 YSYEKL. The V and J ends lost 4 bases and 2 bases respectively, with 12 bases between them.

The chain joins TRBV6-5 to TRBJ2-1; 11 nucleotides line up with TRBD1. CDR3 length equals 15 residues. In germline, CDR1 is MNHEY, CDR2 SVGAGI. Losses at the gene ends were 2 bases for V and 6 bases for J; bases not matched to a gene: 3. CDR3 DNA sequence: TGTGCCAGCAGTTACCGGGGGACAGGGGGCAATGAGCAGTTCTTC. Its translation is CASSYRGTGGNEQFF.

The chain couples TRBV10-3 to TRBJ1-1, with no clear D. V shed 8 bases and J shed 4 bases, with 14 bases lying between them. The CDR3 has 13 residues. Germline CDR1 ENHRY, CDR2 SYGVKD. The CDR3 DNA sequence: TGTGCCATCCGTCCGAGCGGGGTCACTGAAGCTTTCTTT. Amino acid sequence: CAIRPSGVTEAFF.

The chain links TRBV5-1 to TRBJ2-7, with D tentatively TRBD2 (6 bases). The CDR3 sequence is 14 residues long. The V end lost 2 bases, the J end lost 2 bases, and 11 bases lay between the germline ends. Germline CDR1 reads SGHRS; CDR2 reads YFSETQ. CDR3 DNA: TGCGCCAGCAGCTTCGGCGGGGCAACCTACGAGCAGTACTTC. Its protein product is CASSFGGATYEQYF.